The subject of this entry is one T cell receptor (beta chain). Its antigen is unknown. The data stem from a study of shared clonotypes between healthy human individuals. Overall study results and limits: Only a few donors were included, so the genetic and exposure-history diversity represented was limited.

Germline loops: CDR1 SGHVS, CDR2 FQNEAQ. V gave up 5 bases and J gave up 2 bases; unmatched junction bases: 5. CDR3 size: 16 residues. Clones were read by immunoSEQ multiplex PCR, and TCRdb kept only the in-frame ones, dropping some. The sample lists 100,000 to 120,000 clones; approximately 70% were seen once. Sample: memory CD8+ T cells sorted from blood. Subset described: CD45RO+ cells pooled with CCR7-negative TemRA cells. The origin of this receptor is a woman aged 25 to 39 in good health. The rearrangement uses TRBV7-8 and TRBJ2-1; TRBD2 matches 11 bases. The DNA of the CDR3 is TGTGCCAGCAGCCTAATACTAGCGGGAGCCTACAATGAGCAGTTCTTC. Translating it yields CASSLILAGAYNEQFF.